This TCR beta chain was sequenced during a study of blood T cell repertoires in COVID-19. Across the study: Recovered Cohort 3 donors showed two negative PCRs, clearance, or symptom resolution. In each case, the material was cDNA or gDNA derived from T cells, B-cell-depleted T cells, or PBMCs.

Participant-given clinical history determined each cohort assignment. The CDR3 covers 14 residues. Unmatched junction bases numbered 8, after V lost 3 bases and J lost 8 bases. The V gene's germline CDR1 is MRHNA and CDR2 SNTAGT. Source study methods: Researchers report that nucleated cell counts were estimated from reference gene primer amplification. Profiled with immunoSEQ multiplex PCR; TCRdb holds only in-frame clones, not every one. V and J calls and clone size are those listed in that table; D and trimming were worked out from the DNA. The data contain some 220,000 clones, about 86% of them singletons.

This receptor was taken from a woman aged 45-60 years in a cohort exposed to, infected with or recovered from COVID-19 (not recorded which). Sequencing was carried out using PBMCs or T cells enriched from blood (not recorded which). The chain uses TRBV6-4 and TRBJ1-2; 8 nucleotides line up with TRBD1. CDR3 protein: CASSDGQGARGYTF. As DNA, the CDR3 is TGTGCCAGCAGTGATGGCCAGGGGGCGCGGGGCTACACCTTC.